This T cell receptor beta chain was captured by sequencing in a study of lymphopenia after photon versus proton radiotherapy. Overall study results and limits: Proton therapy kept repertoires fairly stable, unlike photons, which gained effector/memory cells. Oligoclonal CD8+ Temra expansion after nadir drove photon patients' diversity drop. In patients who died, overall survival fell as post-nadir TCR diversity dropped more. Authors raise, but do not show, better survival with proton therapy.

Germline V lookup: CDR1 GTSNPN, CDR2 SVGIG (reference sequence). The CDR3 spans 13 residues. Trimming cost V 4 bases and J 1 base, with 10 bases left between them. TCRdb keeps only in-frame clones here, not all; method: immunoSEQ multiplex PCR. The sample includes 150,000 to 200,000 clones, approximately 91% seen only once; the top ten take about 4.7%. About this clone itself: The antigen remains unidentified.

The chain combines TRBV30 with TRBJ1-1; D is ambiguous. The receptor was isolated from a man aged 45-60 years with gastric cancer. This material consisted of peripheral blood, taken from a patient treated with photon-based radiotherapy. For the CDR3, the DNA is TGTGCCTGGATGAGCGTGGGGAACACTGAAGCTTTCTTT. Translating it yields CAWMSVGNTEAFF.